Here is one TCR beta chain with its context. The target of this receptor is not known. No per-base quality is available; no much larger clone lies one base away. Taken from the germline V gene (reference sequence), the CDR1 and CDR2 loops are MNHNY and SVGAGI. The CDR3 runs 13 residues from the cysteine to the phenylalanine. Just the 39-base CDR3 DNA is kept, in frame starting at base 1. The germline ends are 13 bases apart after V is trimmed by 4 bases and J by 7 bases. Genomic DNA was extracted from sorted cells for sequencing of the TCRbeta CDR3 region. TCRbeta CDR3 regions were sequenced using the immunoSEQ Assay. TCRdb carries this immuneACCESS record with in-frame sequences only. Its versions omit some clonotypes, under half of them owing to an unresolved V gene in the studies checked, with the rest unexplained. The sample profile shows approximately 99,000 clones; approximately 94% of them were found once. The top ten clones comprise 0.15% to 0.2% of the sample.

This sample stems from a study of OX40 agonist ivuxolimab in advanced cancers. Study-level background: Ivuxolimab was a fully human IgG2 agonistic monoclonal antibody targeting the costimulatory receptor OX40 (CD134). Intravenous ivuxolimab was administered to patients every 2 weeks at six dose levels: 0.01, 0.1, 0.3, 1.5, 3 and 10 mg/kg. Of the roughly 52 dose-escalation patients, hepatocellular carcinoma was present in about 20, melanoma in around 15, renal cell carcinoma in 9 and head and neck cancer in 9. In the dose-escalation cohort, more than 80% of patients were male, and the mean age was 60 years with a range of about 20 to 80. Prior anti-PD-1, anti-PD-L1 or anti-CTLA-4 therapy was permitted, and checkpoint inhibitors had been received by about two fifths of dose-escalation patients. Three dose-escalation patients achieved partial responses, one with hepatocellular carcinoma and two with cutaneous melanoma. The purpose of peripheral TCRbeta sequencing was to test whether ivuxolimab changed TCR sequence diversity and led to clonal T-cell expansion. The paper describes the monotherapy dose-escalation part (N ≈ 52 patients) of the phase I trial of ivuxolimab. Study-wide conclusions, independent of this receptor: In the 0.1-3.0 mg/kg groups, partial responders had among the lowest normalized peripheral clonal expansion, particularly in CD8+ T cells. Low levels of normalized T-cell clonal expansion were also seen in some patients who did not respond. On average, CD8+ T cells showed more expanded clones than CD4+ T cells after ivuxolimab. Clonal expansion of both CD4+ and CD8+ blood T cells was observed from baseline to week 6 at doses 0.1 to 3.0 mg/kg. Antigen specificity was not determined for the clonally expanded peripheral T cells.

Patients with autoimmune disease history or receiving systemic immunosuppression were excluded from the trial. Peripheral blood for TCR sequencing was drawn from every dose cohort at baseline, at cycle 4 day 1 and at cycle 7 day 1. Samples were obtained from an open-label, multicenter, first-in-human phase I dose-escalation trial of ivuxolimab. Adults with locally advanced or metastatic melanoma, renal cell, hepatocellular, or head and neck squamous cell carcinoma were enrolled in the trial. CD4+ and CD8+ T cells were sorted separately from peripheral blood before TCR sequencing. Sequenced material: CD4+ or CD8+ T cells sorted from blood, taken in a trial of the OX40 agonist ivuxolimab. The rearrangement combines TRBV6-6 with TRBJ1-2; the D gene identity is not certain. This clonotype originated in an adult with an advanced solid tumor such as melanoma, head and neck, liver or kidney cancer. The CDR3 protein: CASSWDGEGGYTF. The bases read TGTGCCAGCAGTTGGGATGGTGAGGGTGGCTACACCTTC.